Listed below are T cell receptor beta chains from one sample, sequenced in a study of beta chain features in type 1 diabetes. This table comes from immunoSEQ multiplex PCR, and its TCRdb copy is limited to in-frame clones, with some not included. Of about 340,000 clones detected, around 7.6% appear once; the ten largest clones hold 0.44%. Sequencing used central memory CD4+ T cells from blood. The receptors were gathered from a woman aged 18-29 years in good health. The CDR3 runs from the conserved cysteine through the conserved F or W. A D gene is named only where the DNA matches it firmly. Clone size is given for some rows only: seen once, a few or many times, or a class if the clone is expanded.

cdr3_aa,cdr3_nt,j_call,d_call,clone_size,v_call
CSVVRSAGGETQYF,TGCAGCGTTGTTAGGTCGGCAGGTGGTGAGACCCAGTACTTC,TRBJ2-5,NA,few,TRBV29-1
CASSYYLAGVNEQFF,TGTGCCAGCAGTTACTACCTAGCGGGAGTCAATGAGCAGTTCTTC,TRBJ2-1,TRBD2,NA,TRBV6-5
CASSLNRGTDTQYF,TGTGCCAGCAGCTTAAATCGGGGCACAGATACGCAGTATTTT,TRBJ2-3,NA,NA,TRBV7-2
CASSASGTTTRRNEQFF,TGTGCCAGCAGCGCTAGCGGGACCACCACCAGGAGGAATGAGCAGTTCTTC,TRBJ2-1,TRBD2,few,TRBV5-8
CASSRDRFNQPQHF,TGCGCCAGCAGTCGGGACAGGTTCAATCAGCCCCAGCATTTT,TRBJ1-5,TRBD1,few,TRBV10-2
CASSLEAAGDSGANVLTF,TGCGCCAGCAGCTTGGAGGCAGCGGGCGACTCTGGGGCCAACGTCCTGACTTTC,TRBJ2-6,NA,NA,TRBV5-1
CASSAGGGTGELFF,TGTGCCAGCAGTGCGGGTGGCGGCACCGGGGAGCTGTTTTTT,TRBJ2-2,NA,few,TRBV6-6
CASSIQTNTQYF,TGTGCCAGCAGCATTCAAACTAACACGCAGTATTTT,TRBJ2-3,NA,few,TRBV11-2
CASSQHQGAASEAFF,TGTGCCAGCAGCCAACATCAGGGGGCCGCGTCTGAAGCTTTCTTT,TRBJ1-1,TRBD1,many,TRBV4-2
CASSPSTSYNEQFF,TGTGCCAGCAGTCCATCTACCTCCTACAATGAGCAGTTCTTC,TRBJ2-1,NA,few,TRBV5-4